Following are 5 T cell receptor beta chains from one sample sequenced in a study of T cells in tuberculosis. After thawing and overnight rest, PBMC were stained with GMM-loaded CD1B tetramer, viability dye and anti-CD3 for sorting. CD1B tetramers were loaded with Rhodococcus equi-derived C32 glucose monomycolate. The data were produced by immunoSEQ multiplex PCR, yet TCRdb's version contains in-frame clones alone and is incomplete. The data contain roughly 59,000 clones, 81% of them seen just once; the ten biggest clones take up more than 10%. The source material was CD1b-GMM tetramer-negative cells sorted from PBMCs. The receptors come from an adult woman with latent tuberculosis.

The chain recombines TRBV5-1 with TRBJ1-1; D gene unclear. Looked up from germline, CDR1 is SGHRS and CDR2 is YFSETQ. The ends were cut back, 0 bases at V and 1 base at J, with 4 bases in the middle. This CDR3 has 13 residues. CDR3 region: CASSLDTNTEAFF. CDR3 coding DNA: TGCGCCAGCAGCTTGGACACGAACACTGAAGCTTTCTTT. Full variable domain (remainder filled in from reference TRBV5-1 and TRBJ1-1): KAGVTQTPRYLIKTRGQQVTLSCSPISGHRSVSWYQQTPGQGLQFLFEYFSETQRNKGNFPGRFSGRQFSNSRSEMNVSTLELGDSALYLCASSLDTNTEAFFGQGTRLTVV.

Comments on this clone: Other DNA sequences within the sample encode an identical CDR3. The V call is TRBV4-3, the J call TRBJ2-7; 9 nucleotides agree with TRBD1. V shed 0 bases, J shed 1 base, and the junction held 1 base outside the gene matches. CDR1 LGHNA and CDR2 YSLEER come from the germline V gene. This CDR3 has 15 amino acids. Here the CDR3 reads CASSQETGGSYEQYF. The DNA of the CDR3 is TGCGCCAGCAGCCAAGAGACAGGGGGTTCCTACGAGCAGTACTTC.

The chain carries TRBV28 and TRBJ2-7; D not certain. The germline V and J ends were trimmed by 5 bases and 3 bases, with 14 bases remaining between them. CDR1 and CDR2 (germline): MDHEN, SYDVKM. The CDR3 totals 14 residues. CDR3 DNA sequence: TGTGCCAGCAGTCCTACAGCTATAATCTACGAGCAGTACTTC. It is translated as CASSPTAIIYEQYF.

The chain uses TRBV18 and TRBJ1-1, with D possibly matching TRBD1 (6 bases). The CDR3 covers 13 residues. Per germline, CDR1 KGHSH and CDR2 LQKENI. Trimming shortened V by 8 bases and J by 1 base, and 11 bases separated the two germline ends. CDR3 loop: CASTRTENTEAFF. CDR3 nucleotides: TGTGCCAGCACCCGGACAGAGAACACTGAAGCTTTCTTT.

This sequence joins TRBV19 and TRBJ1-1; 11 bases map to TRBD1. The CDR3 runs 15 residues. Germline CDR1 reads LNHDA; CDR2 reads SQIVND (reference sequence). The junction had 2 bases not matched to a gene; V was cut back by 4 bases and J by 1 base. CDR3 DNA: TGTGCCAGTAGTAGGGACAGGGGGGAGAACACTGAAGCTTTCTTT. This gives the protein CASSRDRGENTEAFF.